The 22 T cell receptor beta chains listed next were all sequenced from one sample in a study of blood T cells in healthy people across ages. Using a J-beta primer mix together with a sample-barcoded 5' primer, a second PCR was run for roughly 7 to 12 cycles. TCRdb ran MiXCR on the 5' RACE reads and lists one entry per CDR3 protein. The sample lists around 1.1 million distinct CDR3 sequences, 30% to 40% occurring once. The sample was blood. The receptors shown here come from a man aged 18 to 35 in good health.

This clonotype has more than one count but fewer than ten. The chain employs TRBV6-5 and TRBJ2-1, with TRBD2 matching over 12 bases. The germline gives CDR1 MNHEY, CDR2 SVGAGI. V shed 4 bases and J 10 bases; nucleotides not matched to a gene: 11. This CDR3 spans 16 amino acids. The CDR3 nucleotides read TGTGCCAGCAGTTCAGGACTAGCGGGACGCTCCTACGAGCAGTTCTTC. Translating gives CASSSGLAGRSYEQFF.

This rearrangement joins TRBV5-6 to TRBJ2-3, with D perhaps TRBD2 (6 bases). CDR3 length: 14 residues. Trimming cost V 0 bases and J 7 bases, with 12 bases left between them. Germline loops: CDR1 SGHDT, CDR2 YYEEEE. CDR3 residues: CASSLVGSGHTQYF. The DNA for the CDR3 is TGTGCCAGCAGCTTGGTGGGTAGCGGCCATACGCAGTATTTT.

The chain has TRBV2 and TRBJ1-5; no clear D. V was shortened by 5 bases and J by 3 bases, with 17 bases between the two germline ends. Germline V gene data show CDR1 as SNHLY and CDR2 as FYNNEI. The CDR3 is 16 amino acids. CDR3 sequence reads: CASSRTWALVNQPQHF. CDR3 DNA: TGTGCCAGCAGTAGAACGTGGGCCCTAGTCAATCAGCCCCAGCATTTT.

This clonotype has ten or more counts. The CDR3 DNA follows: TGTGCCAGCAGTTCTGGGGACACAGATACGCAGTATTTT. This encodes CASSSGDTDTQYF. V is TRBV6-2 or TRBV6-3 and J is TRBJ2-3; the D is unclear. CDR3 length: 13 residues. With 4 bases removed from V and 2 bases from J, the gap between germline ends came to 7 bases. Germline CDR1 reads MNHEY; CDR2 reads SVGEGT.

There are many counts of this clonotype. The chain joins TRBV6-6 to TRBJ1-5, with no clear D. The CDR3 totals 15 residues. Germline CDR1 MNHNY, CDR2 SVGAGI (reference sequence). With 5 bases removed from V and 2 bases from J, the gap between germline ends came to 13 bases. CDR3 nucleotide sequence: TGTGCCAGCAGTGAGACGGTTTATGGCAATCAGCCCCAGCATTTT. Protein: CASSETVYGNQPQHF.

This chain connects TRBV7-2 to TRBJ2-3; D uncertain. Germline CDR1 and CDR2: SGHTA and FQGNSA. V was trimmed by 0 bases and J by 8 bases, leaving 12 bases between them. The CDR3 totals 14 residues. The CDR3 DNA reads TGTGCCAGCAGCTTAGCGGCTCCCAAAGGTACGCAGTATTTT. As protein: CASSLAAPKGTQYF.

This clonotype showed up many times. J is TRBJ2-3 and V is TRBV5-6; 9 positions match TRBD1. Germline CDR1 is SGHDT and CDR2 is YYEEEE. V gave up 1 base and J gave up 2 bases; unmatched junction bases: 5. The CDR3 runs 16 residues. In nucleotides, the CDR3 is TGTGCCAGCAGCTTGTGGTGGACAGGGGACACAGATACGCAGTATTTT. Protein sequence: CASSLWWTGDTDTQYF. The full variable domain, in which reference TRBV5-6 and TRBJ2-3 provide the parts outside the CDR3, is DAGVTQSPTHLIKTRGQQVTLRCSPKSGHDTVSWYQQALGQGPQFIFQYYEEEERQRGNFPDRFSGHQFPNYSSELNVNALLLGDSALYLCASSLWWTGDTDTQYFGPGTRLTVL.

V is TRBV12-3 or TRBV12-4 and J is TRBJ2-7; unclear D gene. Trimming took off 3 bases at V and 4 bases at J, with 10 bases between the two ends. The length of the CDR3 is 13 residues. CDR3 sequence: CASSFDSPYEQYF. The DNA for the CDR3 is TGTGCCAGCAGTTTCGACTCACCGTACGAGCAGTACTTC.

The CDR3 region has the DNA TGTGCCAGCAGTTTTTCCGCCGGGGACAGGGGAAATGAAAAACTGTTTTTT. Its protein is CASSFSAGDRGNEKLFF. This chain uses TRBV27 with TRBJ1-4; 10 bases are shared with TRBD1. CDR3 length: 17 amino acids. V was pared by 3 bases and J by 5 bases, with 9 bases of the junction left unmatched. Germline values: CDR1 MNHEY, CDR2 SMNVEV (reference sequence).

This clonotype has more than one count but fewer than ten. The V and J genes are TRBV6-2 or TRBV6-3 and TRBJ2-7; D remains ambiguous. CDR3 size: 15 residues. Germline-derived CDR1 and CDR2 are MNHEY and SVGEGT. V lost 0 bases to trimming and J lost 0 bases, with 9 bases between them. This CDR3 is CASSYSSESSYEQYF. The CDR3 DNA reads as TGTGCCAGCAGTTACTCGTCAGAAAGCTCCTACGAGCAGTACTTC.

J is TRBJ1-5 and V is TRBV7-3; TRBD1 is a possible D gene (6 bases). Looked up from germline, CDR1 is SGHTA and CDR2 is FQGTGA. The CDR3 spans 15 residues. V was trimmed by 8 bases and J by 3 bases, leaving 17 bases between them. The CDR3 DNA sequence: TGTGCCAGCCCATACAGCGGGGGCGACAATCAGCCCCAGCATTTT. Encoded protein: CASPYSGGDNQPQHF.

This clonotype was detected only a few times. CDR3 sequence reads: CSASPGTGDGQPQHF. In nucleotides, the CDR3 is TGCAGTGCTAGCCCCGGGACAGGGGATGGTCAGCCCCAGCATTTT. This sequence joins TRBV20-1 and TRBJ1-5; 10 bases are a match to TRBD1. CDR3 length equals 15 residues. The V gene end was trimmed by 3 bases and the J gene end by 6 bases; junction bases not matched to a gene: 8. Germline V gene sequence: CDR1 DFQATT, CDR2 SNEGSKA (reference sequence).

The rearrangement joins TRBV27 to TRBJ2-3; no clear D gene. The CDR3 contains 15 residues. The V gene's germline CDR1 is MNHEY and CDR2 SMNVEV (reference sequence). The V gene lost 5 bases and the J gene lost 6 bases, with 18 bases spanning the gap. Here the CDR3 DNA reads TGTGCCAGCAGTCCACTTCGCTTAGCTGCCGATACGCAGTATTTT. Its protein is CASSPLRLAADTQYF.

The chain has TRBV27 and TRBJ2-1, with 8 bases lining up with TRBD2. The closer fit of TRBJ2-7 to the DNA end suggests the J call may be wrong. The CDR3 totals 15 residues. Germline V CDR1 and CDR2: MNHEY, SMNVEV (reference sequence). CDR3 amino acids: CASIPGTSPYNEQYF. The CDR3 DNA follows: TGTGCCAGTATCCCCGGGACTAGTCCCTACAATGAGCAGTACTTC.

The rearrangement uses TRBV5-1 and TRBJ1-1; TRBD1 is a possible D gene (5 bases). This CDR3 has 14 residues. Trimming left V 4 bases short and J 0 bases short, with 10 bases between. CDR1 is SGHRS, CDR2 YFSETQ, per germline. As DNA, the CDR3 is TGCGCCAGCAGCACGGACACTTTGAACACTGAAGCTTTCTTT. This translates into CASSTDTLNTEAFF.

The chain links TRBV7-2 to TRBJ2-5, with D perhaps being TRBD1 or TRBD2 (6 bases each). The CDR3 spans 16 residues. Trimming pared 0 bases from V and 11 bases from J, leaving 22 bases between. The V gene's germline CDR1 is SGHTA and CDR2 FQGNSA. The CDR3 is CASSLAGGGTYNEQYF. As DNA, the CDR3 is TGTGCCAGCAGCTTAGCGGGGGGCGGAACCTACAATGAGCAGTACTTC.

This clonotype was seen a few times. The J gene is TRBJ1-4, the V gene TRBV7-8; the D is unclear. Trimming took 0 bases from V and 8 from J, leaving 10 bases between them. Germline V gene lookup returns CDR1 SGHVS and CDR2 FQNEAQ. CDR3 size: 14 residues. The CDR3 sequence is CASSLARREEKLFF. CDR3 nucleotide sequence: TGTGCCAGCAGCTTAGCCAGAAGGGAGGAAAAACTGTTTTTT.

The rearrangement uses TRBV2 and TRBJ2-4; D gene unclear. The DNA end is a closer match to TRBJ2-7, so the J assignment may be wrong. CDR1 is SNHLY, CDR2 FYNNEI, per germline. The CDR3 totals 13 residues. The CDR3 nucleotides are TGTGCCAGCAGAGATGGGTATCCCTACGAGCAGTACTTC. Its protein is CASRDGYPYEQYF.

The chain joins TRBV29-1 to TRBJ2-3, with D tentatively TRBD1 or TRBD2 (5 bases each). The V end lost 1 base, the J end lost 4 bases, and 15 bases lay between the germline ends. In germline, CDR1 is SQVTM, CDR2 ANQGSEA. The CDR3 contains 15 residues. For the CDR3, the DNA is TGCAGCGTTGAAGGGGACGCGGGCGGGCCAGATACGCAGTATTTT. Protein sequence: CSVEGDAGGPDTQYF.

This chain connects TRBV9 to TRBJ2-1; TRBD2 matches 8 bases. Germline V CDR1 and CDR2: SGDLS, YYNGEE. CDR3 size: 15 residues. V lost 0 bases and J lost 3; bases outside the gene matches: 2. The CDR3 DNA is TGTGCCAGCAGCGTAGATAGCGGGATCTACAATGAGCAGTTCTTC. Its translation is CASSVDSGIYNEQFF.

CDR3 in amino acids: CASSESRNQPQHF. Written as DNA, the CDR3 is TGTGCCAGCAGTGAATCTAGGAATCAGCCCCAGCATTTT. This chain connects TRBV6-1 to TRBJ1-5; D not resolved. Trimming took off 2 bases at V and 4 bases at J, with 6 bases between the two ends. The CDR3 extends over 13 amino acids. Germline CDR1 and CDR2: MNHNS and SASEGT.

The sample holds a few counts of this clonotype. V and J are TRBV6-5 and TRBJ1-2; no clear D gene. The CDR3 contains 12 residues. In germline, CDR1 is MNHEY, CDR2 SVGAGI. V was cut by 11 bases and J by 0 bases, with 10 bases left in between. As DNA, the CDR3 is TGTGCCGCGCGGATTCCTAACTATGGCTACACCTTC. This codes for CAARIPNYGYTF.